Below are 20 T cell receptor beta chains sequenced from a single sample in a study of blood T cell repertoires in COVID-19. Method: immunoSEQ multiplex PCR; TCRdb's copy keeps in-frame clones and lacks some. The table records more than 8,500 clones, 75% to 85% of them present only once. Sequenced: peripheral blood. The receptor set was obtained from a man in his sixties or seventies with active COVID-19.

The CDR3 region is CATLTPGISEQFF. As DNA, the CDR3 is TGTGCCACACTCACCCCAGGGATAAGTGAGCAGTTCTTC. The gene calls are TRBV10-3 and TRBJ2-1; a possible D gene is TRBD1 (5 bases). Germline V gene lookup returns CDR1 ENHRY and CDR2 SYGVKD. There are 13 residues in the CDR3. Trimming cost V 10 bases and J 9 bases, with 19 bases left between them.

This chain uses TRBV19 with TRBJ2-1, with 14 bases lining up with TRBD2. CDR1 is LNHDA and CDR2 is SQIVND in the germline V gene (reference sequence). This CDR3 spans 18 amino acids. The ends lost 5 bases at V and 6 bases at J; junction bases unmatched: 12. The CDR3 reads CASSGGTSGSSGFNEQFF. The CDR3 nucleotides read TGTGCCAGTAGTGGGGGGACTAGCGGGAGCTCGGGATTCAATGAGCAGTTCTTC.

The chain carries TRBV5-5 and TRBJ2-2; D possibly corresponds to TRBD2 (5 bases). The CDR3 length is 14 residues. The V and J ends lost 4 bases and 4 bases respectively, with 11 bases between them. The germline CDR1 and CDR2 sequences are SGHKS and YYEKEE (reference sequence). DNA of the CDR3: TGTGCCAGCAGCGCGGGCAGTCCCACCGGGGAGCTGTTTTTT. It encodes CASSAGSPTGELFF. The full variable domain, rest sourced from reference TRBV5-5 and TRBJ2-2, is DAGVTQSPTHLIKTRGQQVTLRCSPISGHKSVSWYQQVLGQGPQFIFQYYEKEERGRGNFPDRFSARQFPNYSSELNVNALLLGDSALYLCASSAGSPTGELFFGEGSRLTVL.

In its sample, this clone was seen a few times. The chain combines TRBV7-2 with TRBJ1-2; 9 nucleotides line up with TRBD1. J gave up 6 bases and V 5 bases, and 7 bases lay outside the gene matches. The CDR3 has 14 amino acids. Germline-derived CDR1 and CDR2 are SGHTA and FQGNSA. The CDR3 spells CASSGDRAWDGYTF. The CDR3 nucleotides are TGTGCCAGCAGCGGGGACAGGGCTTGGGATGGCTACACCTTC.

This clone was counted a few times. The chain employs TRBV18 and TRBJ1-6; no definite D call. The CDR3 contains 13 residues. With 4 bases removed from V and 8 bases from J, the gap between germline ends came to 9 bases. Germline loops: CDR1 KGHSH, CDR2 LQKENI. CDR3 protein: CASSRASDSPLHF. The CDR3 DNA is TGTGCCAGCTCACGAGCCAGCGATTCACCCCTCCACTTT. The variable domain in full, completed from reference TRBV18 and TRBJ1-6, reads NAGVMQNPRHLVRRRGQEARLRCSPMKGHSHVYWYRQLPEEGLKFMVYLQKENIIDESGMPKERFSAEFPKEGPSILRIQQVVRGDSAAYFCASSRASDSPLHFGNGTRLTVT.

The chain couples TRBV2 to TRBJ2-3; 16 nucleotides align to TRBD2. V was clipped by 10 bases and J by 0 bases; unmatched bases: 10. Germline V CDR1 and CDR2: SNHLY, FYNNEI. CDR3 length: 18 residues. CDR3 coding DNA: TGTGCCATCGAATCCGGGACTAGCGGGAGGGCTAGCACAGATACGCAGTATTTT. It is translated as CAIESGTSGRASTDTQYF.

J is TRBJ2-7 and V is TRBV9; 11 nucleotides match TRBD2. Germline CDR1 SGDLS, CDR2 YYNGEE. This CDR3 comprises 15 residues. Germline trimming cut 4 bases from V and 2 bases from J; bases unmatched to any gene: 5. CDR3 protein: CASSPGLAGTYEQYF. The CDR3 DNA follows: TGTGCCAGCAGCCCAGGACTAGCGGGTACCTACGAGCAGTACTTC. Complete variable domain (other parts from reference TRBV9 and TRBJ2-7): DSGVTQTPKHLITATGQRVTLRCSPRSGDLSVYWYQQSLDQGLQFLIQYYNGEERAKGNILERFSAQQFPDLHSELNLSSLELGDSALYFCASSPGLAGTYEQYFGPGTRLTVT.

This clone was seen a few times. The chain is built from TRBV7-9 and TRBJ2-5, with D possibly being TRBD1 (7 bases). CDR3 length: 16 residues. The V gene's germline CDR1 is SEHNR and CDR2 FQNEAQ (reference sequence). V lost 5 bases to trimming and J lost 0 bases, with 16 bases between them. This chain's CDR3 is CASSPGVRGDQETQYF. The CDR3 bases are TGTGCCAGCAGCCCGGGGGTCAGGGGGGACCAAGAGACCCAGTACTTC. Drawing the rest from reference TRBV7-9 and TRBJ2-5, the complete variable domain is DTGVSQNPRHKITKRGQNVTFRCDPISEHNRLYWYRQTLGQGPEFLTYFQNEAQLEKSRLLSDRFSAERPKGSFSTLEIQRTEQGDSAMYLCASSPGVRGDQETQYFGPGTRLLVL.

This chain uses TRBV6-6 with TRBJ2-7, with 9 bases aligning to TRBD1. This CDR3 spans 16 amino acids. V trimming: 2 bases; J trimming: 1 base; junction bases outside the gene matches: 6. Germline V gene sequence: CDR1 MNHNY, CDR2 SVGAGI (reference sequence). The CDR3 reads CASSYRDRVGSYEQYF. CDR3 nucleotide sequence: TGTGCCAGCAGTTACCGGGACAGGGTAGGTTCCTACGAGCAGTACTTC.

By share, this clone ranks as medium-sized. V usage is TRBV5-1 and J usage is TRBJ2-7, with 7 bases identical to TRBD1. The junction had 8 bases not matched to a gene; V was cut back by 1 base and J by 7 bases. This CDR3 has 14 amino acids. CDR1 and CDR2 (germline): SGHRS, YFSETQ. In DNA form, the CDR3 reads TGCGCCAGCAGCTTGAAAGGACAGGCCGGGGAGCAGTACTTC. This encodes CASSLKGQAGEQYF.

V and J are TRBV5-5 and TRBJ2-6; 9 bases agree with TRBD1. The germline CDR1 and CDR2 sequences are SGHKS and YYEKEE (reference sequence). V lost 4 bases, J lost 0 bases, and 8 bases stayed unmatched. The CDR3 consists of 18 residues. CDR3 nucleotides: TGTGCCAGCAGCGGACAGGGGATAGCCGGCTCTGGGGCCAACGTCCTGACTTTC. It is translated as CASSGQGIAGSGANVLTF.

This sequence joins TRBV29-1 and TRBJ2-3; possible D gene TRBD2, 7 bases. The CDR3 spans 15 residues. V was trimmed by 5 bases and J by 1 base, leaving 16 bases between them. Germline CDR1 reads SQVTM; CDR2 reads ANQGSEA. In DNA form, the CDR3 reads TGCAGCGTTACCGTACAGGGAGGGGGCACAGATACGCAGTATTTT. It is translated as CSVTVQGGGTDTQYF.

The V gene is TRBV6-5, the J gene TRBJ1-5, with 9 bases identical to TRBD1. Germline V gene data show CDR1 as MNHEY and CDR2 as SVGAGI. J was trimmed by 4 bases and V by 10 bases; bases with no gene match: 8. This CDR3 is 14 amino acids long. The CDR3 DNA reads TGTGCCACCTCGCCGGGGACAGGGAATCAGCCCCAGCATTTT. It yields the protein CATSPGTGNQPQHF.

The chain links TRBV4-1 to TRBJ1-4, with 10 bases lining up with TRBD1. CDR1 is MGHRA, CDR2 YSYEKL, per germline. Losses at the gene ends were 7 bases for V and 11 bases for J; bases not matched to a gene: 4. The CDR3 totals 12 residues. The CDR3 is CASTDRGEKLFF. CDR3 in DNA: TGCGCCAGCACGGACAGGGGGGAGAAACTGTTTTTT.

The CDR3 here is CASSLPLGQGRASGNNEQFF. The CDR3 nucleotides are TGTGCCAGCAGCCTGCCCCTCGGACAGGGTAGGGCTAGCGGCAACAATGAGCAGTTCTTC. The V and J genes are TRBV6-2 or TRBV6-3 and TRBJ2-1; D is perhaps TRBD1 (8 bases). Per germline, CDR1 MNHEY and CDR2 SVGEGT. This CDR3 has 20 residues. V was pared by 6 bases and J by 5 bases, with 32 bases between.

This clone was observed once. The chain has TRBV27 and TRBJ1-6, with D uncertain. Trimming stripped 6 bases from V and 11 bases from J, with 11 bases between. Germline lookup yields CDR1 MNHEY and CDR2 SMNVEV (reference sequence). CDR3 length: 12 residues. CDR3 coding DNA: TGTGCCAGCAGGATCGGCGGGGCACCCCTCCACTTT. Its translation is CASRIGGAPLHF.

The chain uses TRBV6-5 and TRBJ2-3, with 13 nucleotides matching TRBD2. V dropped 5 bases and J dropped 4; count of bases not matched to a gene: 3. The CDR3 runs to 15 residues. Germline assignment: CDR1 MNHEY and CDR2 SVGAGI. The CDR3 region is CASSTSGRASDTQYF. Here the CDR3 DNA reads TGTGCCAGCAGTACTAGCGGGAGGGCTTCAGATACGCAGTATTTT.

This clone was observed a few times. This rearrangement joins TRBV5-1 to TRBJ2-7, with a tentative D call TRBD1 (6 bases). From germline, CDR1 is SGHRS and CDR2 YFSETQ. The CDR3 is 19 residues long. The ends were cut back, 2 bases at V and 0 bases at J, with 24 bases in the middle. The CDR3 region is CASSFYGGTGQLSSYEQYF. Written as DNA, the CDR3 is TGCGCCAGCAGCTTCTATGGGGGAACAGGGCAACTGAGCTCCTACGAGCAGTACTTC.

The table lists this clone with a few counts. The rearrangement uses TRBV7-8 and TRBJ1-5; D uncertain. V was trimmed by 2 bases and J by 4 bases, leaving 6 bases between them. Germline CDR1 and CDR2: SGHVS and FQNEAQ. The CDR3 is made up of 13 amino acids. The CDR3 coding sequence is TGTGCCAGCAGCTTAAGGAGAAATCAGCCCCAGCATTTT. Translation: CASSLRRNQPQHF.

The V gene is TRBV11-2, the J gene TRBJ2-7; 10 nucleotides align to TRBD2. V shed 5 bases, J shed 2 bases, and the junction held 12 bases outside the gene matches. The germline V gene encodes CDR1 SGHAT and CDR2 FQNNGV. The CDR3 runs to 17 residues. The CDR3 spells CASSRTSGDTTAYEQYF. The DNA for the CDR3 is TGTGCCAGCAGCCGGACTAGCGGAGACACTACTGCCTACGAGCAGTACTTC.